This T cell receptor (beta chain) was recorded in a study of blood T cell repertoires in COVID-19. V gave up 6 bases and J gave up 2 bases; unmatched junction bases: 8. Germline assignment: CDR1 SNHLY and CDR2 FYNNEI. This CDR3 region has 15 residues. This clone was counted a single time. In the original workflow: Nucleated cell number was recorded as an estimate derived from reference gene primer amplification. Sequencing was performed with immunoSEQ multiplex PCR; in TCRdb, only in-frame clones are kept and a portion is missing. That table is the source of V, J and clone size, and D and trimming were worked out from the DNA. The profile shows 180,000 or so clones, more than 75% of them singletons. The participants were between roughly 18 and 89 years old and came from 24 US areas. Cohorts were determined from participant-reported clinical history.

The sequence was obtained from a woman aged 30 to 39 who had recovered from COVID-19. The sequencing input was PBMCs or T cells enriched from blood (not recorded which). V usage is TRBV2 and J usage is TRBJ2-7; 9 positions match TRBD2. CDR3 amino acids: CASRLRLAGTYEQYF. The DNA for the CDR3 is TGTGCCAGCAGATTGAGGCTAGCGGGAACCTACGAGCAGTACTTC.